This T cell receptor beta chain was identified in a study of identical twins. About this clonotype itself: The antigen is not known.

Healthy Caucasians were all of the donors. V was clipped by 2 bases and J by 7 bases; unmatched bases: 8. The CDR3 has 15 amino acids. CDR1 and CDR2 (germline): SGHDT, YYEEEE. Findings and caveats of the study: Modeled out-of-frame TCR alpha sharing in monozygotic twins fell below observed levels. There is a chance that invariant MAIT and iNKT cells partially muddied zero-insertion analyses.

TCRdb passed the 5' RACE reads through MiXCR, listing each CDR3 protein once. The sample records over 550,000 distinct CDR3 sequences, about 7.1% being singletons. The data were also submitted as part of a second study, on yellow fever vaccine responses in identical twins. From that study: In identical twins, vaccine T cell responses appeared partly shared and partly individual.

The chain employs TRBV5-6 and TRBJ2-5, with 10 bases fitting TRBD1. The sample consisted of PBMCs. This TCR was recovered from a young woman in good health. The CDR3 sequence: CASSFYGTGVWTQYF. In DNA form, the CDR3 reads TGTGCCAGCAGCTTCTACGGGACAGGGGTATGGACCCAGTACTTC. Using reference TRBV5-6 and TRBJ2-5 for the parts outside the CDR3, the full variable domain is DAGVTQSPTHLIKTRGQQVTLRCSPKSGHDTVSWYQQALGQGPQFIFQYYEEEERQRGNFPDRFSGHQFPNYSSELNVNALLLGDSALYLCASSFYGTGVWTQYFGPGTRLLVL.